These T cell receptor beta chains were read from a single sample in a study of cytomegalovirus exposure and HLA in healthy donors. Data came from immunoSEQ multiplex PCR; TCRdb stores just in-frame clones and leaves some out. This table holds roughly 100,000 clones, around 9.1% found once. The specimen was PBMCs. The receptors come from a middle-aged man in good health and CMV-seropositive. CDR3s include the opening cysteine and the closing phenylalanine or tryptophan. The order of the fields is J gene, V gene, D gene, clone size, CDR3 protein, CDR3 DNA. The D gene is left open where the match is weak. Part of the rows lack a size; the others show once, few, many or a class for expanded clones.

j_call: TRBJ1-1
v_call: TRBV5-5
d_call: NA
clone_size: few
cdr3_aa: CASSVIGDAGWEAFF
cdr3_nt: TGTGCCAGCAGCGTGATTGGGGACGCGGGATGGGAAGCTTTCTTT

j_call: TRBJ2-1
v_call: TRBV7-9
d_call: NA
clone_size: few
cdr3_aa: CASSHTWGESTNEQFF
cdr3_nt: TGTGCCAGCAGCCACACGTGGGGAGAATCTACAAACGAGCAGTTCTTC

j_call: TRBJ1-4
v_call: TRBV4-1
d_call: TRBD1
clone_size: NA
cdr3_aa: CASSPVRQGNEKLFF
cdr3_nt: TGCGCCAGCAGCCCAGTAAGACAGGGTAATGAAAAACTGTTTTTT

j_call: TRBJ2-5
v_call: TRBV18
d_call: TRBD2
clone_size: once
cdr3_aa: CAGSPGRGGDSGTQYF
cdr3_nt: TGTGCCGGCTCACCGGGTCGCGGGGGAGATTCTGGGACCCAGTACTTC

j_call: TRBJ2-5
v_call: TRBV9
d_call: TRBD1
clone_size: NA
cdr3_aa: CASSLRQGASETQYF
cdr3_nt: TGTGCCAGCAGCCTGAGACAGGGGGCCTCAGAGACCCAGTACTTC

j_call: TRBJ2-3
v_call: TRBV28
d_call: TRBD2
clone_size: NA
cdr3_aa: CASGRLAGYTDTQYF
cdr3_nt: TGTGCCAGCGGAAGACTAGCGGGATACACAGATACGCAGTATTTT

j_call: TRBJ1-2
v_call: TRBV29-1
d_call: TRBD1
clone_size: NA
cdr3_aa: CSVVLGQGADGYTF
cdr3_nt: TGCAGCGTTGTCCTGGGACAGGGGGCCGATGGCTACACCTTC

j_call: TRBJ2-7
v_call: TRBV7-6
d_call: TRBD2
clone_size: NA
cdr3_aa: CASSASSGNSYEQYF
cdr3_nt: TGTGCCAGCAGCGCTTCTAGCGGAAACTCCTACGAGCAGTACTTC

j_call: TRBJ2-5
v_call: TRBV5-4
d_call: TRBD1
clone_size: NA
cdr3_aa: CASSSGQQETQYF
cdr3_nt: TGTGCCAGCAGCTCGGGACAGCAAGAGACCCAGTACTTC

j_call: TRBJ2-3
v_call: TRBV6-1
d_call: TRBD2
clone_size: NA
cdr3_aa: CASSGISGRALVFRTDTQYF
cdr3_nt: TGTGCCAGCAGTGGGATTAGCGGGAGGGCCCTGGTCTTTAGGACAGATACGCAGTATTTT

j_call: TRBJ2-2
v_call: TRBV6-7
d_call: TRBD1
clone_size: NA
cdr3_aa: CASSSRTGVTGELFF
cdr3_nt: TGTGCCAGCAGTTCAAGGACAGGGGTCACCGGGGAGCTGTTTTTT

j_call: TRBJ2-1
v_call: TRBV6-5
d_call: NA
clone_size: NA
cdr3_aa: CASTRGDEQFF
cdr3_nt: TGTGCCAGCACCAGGGGGGATGAGCAGTTCTTC

j_call: TRBJ1-3
v_call: TRBV7-9
d_call: TRBD1
clone_size: NA
cdr3_aa: CASSQGQGVGNTIYF
cdr3_nt: TGTGCCAGCAGCCAGGGACAGGGGGTTGGAAACACCATATATTTT

j_call: TRBJ1-2
v_call: TRBV6-1
d_call: NA
clone_size: few
cdr3_aa: CASSEVGGAGGYTF
cdr3_nt: TGTGCCAGCAGTGAAGTCGGGGGGGCGGGGGGCTACACCTTC

j_call: TRBJ2-7
v_call: TRBV7-2
d_call: NA
clone_size: few
cdr3_aa: CASSLPRRYEQYF
cdr3_nt: TGTGCCAGCAGCTTACCCCGTCGCTACGAGCAGTACTTC

j_call: TRBJ1-5
v_call: TRBV5-8
d_call: NA
clone_size: few
cdr3_aa: CASSLFQEGRPQHF
cdr3_nt: TGTGCCAGCAGCTTGTTCCAGGAGGGACGGCCCCAGCATTTT

j_call: TRBJ2-2
v_call: TRBV7-9
d_call: TRBD2
clone_size: few
cdr3_aa: CASRLGASGRFGELFF
cdr3_nt: TGTGCCAGCAGATTGGGGGCTAGCGGGAGATTCGGGGAGCTGTTTTTT

j_call: TRBJ1-5
v_call: TRBV6-5
d_call: TRBD1
clone_size: few
cdr3_aa: CASSYSNRGSNQPQHF
cdr3_nt: TGTGCCAGCAGTTACTCAAACAGGGGTAGCAATCAGCCCCAGCATTTT

j_call: TRBJ2-1
v_call: TRBV6-1
d_call: TRBD2
clone_size: NA
cdr3_aa: CASSRSSGRFNEQFF
cdr3_nt: TGTGCCAGCAGCCGAAGTAGCGGGAGGTTCAATGAGCAGTTCTTC

j_call: TRBJ2-3
v_call: TRBV5-1
d_call: NA
clone_size: NA
cdr3_aa: CASTPESRTDTQYF
cdr3_nt: TGCGCCAGCACTCCGGAGTCTCGGACAGATACGCAGTATTTT

j_call: TRBJ2-3
v_call: TRBV7-8
d_call: TRBD2
clone_size: few
cdr3_aa: CASSGRRGISTDTQYF
cdr3_nt: TGTGCCAGCAGCGGTAGGCGGGGGATAAGCACAGATACGCAGTATTTT

j_call: TRBJ2-5
v_call: TRBV7-3
d_call: TRBD2
clone_size: few
cdr3_aa: CASSSAGREGRETQYF
cdr3_nt: TGTGCCAGCAGCTCCGCGGGGCGGGAGGGCCGTGAGACCCAGTACTTC

j_call: TRBJ2-5
v_call: TRBV7-9
d_call: NA
clone_size: few
cdr3_aa: CASSLFGGQETQYF
cdr3_nt: TGTGCCAGCAGCTTATTCGGCGGTCAAGAGACCCAGTACTTC

j_call: TRBJ2-7
v_call: TRBV20-1
d_call: TRBD2
clone_size: NA
cdr3_aa: CSGLAGYEQYF
cdr3_nt: TGCAGTGGACTAGCGGGATACGAGCAGTACTTC

j_call: TRBJ2-7
v_call: TRBV7-2
d_call: TRBD2
clone_size: few
cdr3_aa: CASSSGTSNKVQYF
cdr3_nt: TGTGCCAGCAGCTCCGGGACTAGTAATAAGGTGCAGTACTTC

j_call: TRBJ1-1
v_call: TRBV2
d_call: NA
clone_size: NA
cdr3_aa: CASCNRYMNTEAFF
cdr3_nt: TGTGCCAGCTGCAACAGGTACATGAACACTGAAGCTTTCTTT

j_call: TRBJ2-2
v_call: TRBV7-3
d_call: TRBD2
clone_size: NA
cdr3_aa: CASSLTQTSGRAGELFF
cdr3_nt: TGTGCCAGCAGCTTAACGCAGACTAGCGGGAGAGCCGGGGAGCTGTTTTTT

j_call: TRBJ2-3
v_call: TRBV27
d_call: TRBD2
clone_size: few
cdr3_aa: CASSLFARGGRAVDTQYF
cdr3_nt: TGTGCCAGCAGTTTATTCGCGAGGGGCGGGAGGGCCGTAGATACGCAGTATTTT

j_call: TRBJ2-5
v_call: TRBV7-3
d_call: TRBD2
clone_size: NA
cdr3_aa: CASSLWGGETQYF
cdr3_nt: TGTGCCAGCAGCTTATGGGGGGGAGAGACCCAGTACTTC

j_call: TRBJ2-7
v_call: TRBV7-9
d_call: NA
clone_size: few
cdr3_aa: CASSPTEVPYEQYF
cdr3_nt: TGTGCCAGCAGTCCAACGGAGGTCCCCTACGAGCAGTACTTC

j_call: TRBJ2-1
v_call: TRBV7-3
d_call: TRBD2
clone_size: NA
cdr3_aa: CASSLTGSAGNNEQFF
cdr3_nt: TGTGCCAGCAGCTTAACGGGCTCAGCGGGGAACAATGAGCAGTTCTTC

j_call: TRBJ2-2
v_call: TRBV5-8
d_call: TRBD1
clone_size: NA
cdr3_aa: CASSKRQGRVTGELFF
cdr3_nt: TGTGCCAGCAGCAAGCGACAGGGAAGGGTCACCGGGGAGCTGTTTTTT

j_call: TRBJ2-1
v_call: TRBV14
d_call: TRBD2
clone_size: few
cdr3_aa: CASSPGTSIFF
cdr3_nt: TGTGCCAGCAGCCCGGGGACTAGCATATTCTTC

j_call: TRBJ1-1
v_call: TRBV20-1
d_call: NA
clone_size: NA
cdr3_aa: CSAGKNTEAFF
cdr3_nt: TGCAGTGCTGGCAAGAACACTGAAGCTTTCTTT

j_call: TRBJ2-7
v_call: TRBV4-2
d_call: NA
clone_size: few
cdr3_aa: CASSPRTHYGYEQYF
cdr3_nt: TGTGCCAGCAGCCCGAGGACACATTACGGGTACGAGCAGTACTTC

j_call: TRBJ2-1
v_call: TRBV5-1
d_call: NA
clone_size: few
cdr3_aa: CASSSNNEQFF
cdr3_nt: TGCGCCAGCAGCAGCAACAATGAGCAGTTCTTC

j_call: TRBJ2-2
v_call: TRBV7-3
d_call: TRBD2
clone_size: NA
cdr3_aa: CASSFRTSGGGELFF
cdr3_nt: TGTGCCAGCAGCTTTCGGACTAGCGGGGGCGGGGAGCTGTTTTTT

j_call: TRBJ2-1
v_call: TRBV7-2
d_call: NA
clone_size: few
cdr3_aa: CASIRAQSLSYNEQFF
cdr3_nt: TGTGCCAGCATCCGAGCACAGTCCCTATCCTACAATGAGCAGTTCTTC

j_call: TRBJ2-7
v_call: TRBV5-4
d_call: TRBD2
clone_size: NA
cdr3_aa: CASSRGLAGDYEQYF
cdr3_nt: TGTGCCAGCAGCCGAGGACTAGCGGGAGACTACGAGCAGTACTTC

j_call: TRBJ2-7
v_call: TRBV9
d_call: TRBD2
clone_size: NA
cdr3_aa: CASSPSGSDREQYF
cdr3_nt: TGTGCCAGCAGCCCCAGCGGGAGTGATCGCGAGCAGTACTTC